Presented here are 16 T cell receptor beta chains from one specimen sequenced in a study of CD8+ T cells in alopecia areata. Indicated treatment: oral pan-JAK inhibitor, 5-10 mg twice daily. Following RNA extraction, reverse transcription yielded cDNA that acted as the sequencing template. TCRdb keeps only in-frame clones here, not all; method: immunoSEQ multiplex PCR. The sample shows nearly 110,000 clones, roughly 84% of them seen only once. This sample comprised CD8+ T cells sorted from blood, obtained at week 24, from a patient treated with tofacitinib. The receptors derive from a human donor with alopecia areata.

The chain recombines TRBV5-4 with TRBJ2-1, with D possibly matching TRBD2 (6 bases). This CDR3 has 14 residues. Germline CDR1 and CDR2: SGHNT and YYREEE (reference sequence). V was shortened by 3 bases and J by 0 bases, with 7 bases between the two germline ends. The CDR3 region has the DNA TGTGCCAGCAGCTCCGGGAGCTCCTACAATGAGCAGTTCTTC. Amino acid sequence: CASSSGSSYNEQFF.

This chain connects TRBV27 to TRBJ2-1; possibly TRBD2 for D (7 bases). The germline V and J ends were trimmed by 0 bases and 9 bases, with 15 bases remaining between them. CDR3 length equals 15 residues. Germline CDR1 is MNHEY and CDR2 is SMNVEV (reference sequence). The CDR3 here is CASSLSARGGTEQFF. DNA of the CDR3: TGTGCCAGCAGTTTATCAGCTCGCGGGGGCACTGAGCAGTTCTTC.

The rearrangement joins TRBV19 to TRBJ1-3; D is possibly TRBD1 (6 bases). V was trimmed by 8 bases and J by 8 bases, leaving 13 bases between them. The CDR3 runs to 12 residues. The V gene's germline CDR1 is LNHDA and CDR2 SQIVND (reference sequence). The CDR3 region has the DNA TGTGCCAGTTCGACAGGAGGGCACACCATATATTTT. The encoded protein is CASSTGGHTIYF. The whole variable domain, remainder taken from reference TRBV19 and TRBJ1-3, is DGGITQSPKYLFRKEGQNVTLSCEQNLNHDAMYWYRQDPGQGLRLIYYSQIVNDFQKGDIAEGYSVSREKKESFPLTVTSAQKNPTAFYLCASSTGGHTIYFGEGSWLTVV.

The chain employs TRBV29-1 and TRBJ1-2; 10 bases match TRBD1. V lost 1 base to trimming and J lost 4 bases; unmatched junction nucleotides: 0. CDR1 and CDR2 (germline): SQVTM, ANQGSEA. CDR3 length: 13 residues. The CDR3 coding sequence is TGCAGCGTTGAAGGACAGGGGGCCTATGGCTACACCTTC. Its translation: CSVEGQGAYGYTF.

This chain joins TRBV30 and TRBJ1-1, with 7 positions matching TRBD1. Germline lookup yields CDR1 GTSNPN and CDR2 SVGIG (reference sequence). The CDR3 consists of 15 residues. With V trimmed by 3 bases and J by 1 base, 8 bases remained unmatched. CDR3 residues: CAWSNSAGGNTEAFF. CDR3 coding DNA: TGTGCCTGGAGCAATTCGGCAGGGGGGAACACTGAAGCTTTCTTT.

The chain combines TRBV7-2 with TRBJ1-1; D unclear. Germline V lookup: CDR1 SGHTA, CDR2 FQGNSA. The V end was cut by 9 bases, the J end by 5 bases, with 16 bases between. This CDR3 spans 13 amino acids. The CDR3 nucleotides read TGTGCCAGTAGCAAGAATCGGGGAACTGAAGCTTTCTTT. Translation: CASSKNRGTEAFF.

This chain uses TRBV6-5 with TRBJ2-7, with no clear D. The germline CDR1 and CDR2 sequences are MNHEY and SVGAGI. CDR3 length: 14 residues. Trimming took 0 bases from V and 4 from J, leaving 10 bases between them. In DNA, the CDR3 is TGTGCCAGCAGTTACTCGGGCAGACTTTACGAGCAGTACTTC. Protein sequence: CASSYSGRLYEQYF.

The rearrangement links TRBV6-5 to TRBJ1-5; D is undetermined. V gave up 6 bases and J gave up 5 bases, with 11 bases separating them. CDR3 length: 13 amino acids. Germline lookup yields CDR1 MNHEY and CDR2 SVGAGI. CDR3 DNA: TGTGCCAGCAGCCTCGTCCGGGATCAGCCCCAGCATTTT. Amino acids: CASSLVRDQPQHF.

The chain is built from TRBV27 and TRBJ2-3; TRBD2 agrees at 7 bases. Germline values: CDR1 MNHEY, CDR2 SMNVEV (reference sequence). The CDR3 is 16 residues long. Trimming cost V 7 bases and J 0 bases; bases outside gene matches: 10. As DNA, the CDR3 is TGTGCCAGCAAGAGGAACGGGGGGAGCAGCACAGATACGCAGTATTTT. Protein product: CASKRNGGSSTDTQYF.

The gene calls are TRBV30 and TRBJ2-7, with TRBD2 identical over 8 bases. Trimming cost V 3 bases and J 2 bases; bases outside gene matches: 6. CDR3 length: 14 amino acids. CDR1 GTSNPN and CDR2 SVGIG come from the germline V gene (reference sequence). CDR3 region: CAWRVAGGAYEQYF. The CDR3 DNA reads as TGTGCCTGGAGGGTGGCGGGGGGTGCCTACGAGCAGTACTTC.

This rearrangement joins TRBV10-2 to TRBJ2-3; D not resolved. The CDR3 covers 14 residues. CDR1 WSHSY and CDR2 SAAADI come from the germline V gene. The ends were cut back, 2 bases at V and 11 bases at J, with 17 bases in the middle. In DNA, the CDR3 is TGCGCCAGCAGTGAGCCTACAACGGAAGGTGGGCAGTATTTT. Amino acid sequence: CASSEPTTEGGQYF.

This clone was seen a handful of times. The V and J genes are TRBV27 and TRBJ2-7, with 7 bases fitting TRBD2. The CDR3 loop spans 14 amino acids. Per the germline V gene, CDR1 is MNHEY and CDR2 is SMNVEV (reference sequence). Trimming at V came to 5 bases and at J to 2 bases, leaving 6 bases not matched to a gene. CDR3 bases: TGTGCCAGCAGTCTGAGGGAGGGTCCCTACGAGCAGTACTTC. It specifies CASSLREGPYEQYF.

The CDR3 here is CASSLDSSYEQYF. The CDR3 nucleotides read TGTGCCAGCAGCTTAGACAGCTCCTACGAGCAGTACTTC. This chain connects TRBV7-9 to TRBJ2-7, with D unclear. In germline, CDR1 is SEHNR, CDR2 FQNEAQ (reference sequence). Trimming removed 1 base from V and 0 bases from J, with 4 bases in between. This CDR3 is built from 13 residues.

The CDR3 is CASSDRTGGGTEAFF. CDR3 sequence (DNA): TGTGCCAGCAGCGACCGGACAGGGGGAGGTACTGAAGCTTTCTTT. The rearrangement uses TRBV14 and TRBJ1-1, with 10 bases aligning to TRBD1. CDR3 length: 15 residues. Germline assignment: CDR1 SGHDN and CDR2 FVKESK. The trim removed 5 bases at V and 5 bases at J, leaving 8 bases unmatched.

A few counts support this clone. This chain links TRBV12-2 with TRBJ2-4; the table names TRBD2, a call not compared with the DNA. TRBV12-2 is annotated as a pseudogene. CDR3 length: 19 amino acids. CDR3 in amino acids: CASRLSGPGGWLAMNIQYF. The CDR3 DNA is TGTGCAAGTCGCTTGTCCGGACCGGGGGGATGGTTAGCTATGAACATTCAGTACTTC.

This rearrangement joins TRBV7-9 to TRBJ2-5; 13 nucleotides align to TRBD2. The germline V gene encodes CDR1 SEHNR and CDR2 FQNEAQ (reference sequence). V shed 5 bases and J 2 bases; nucleotides not matched to a gene: 8. CDR3 length: 17 amino acids. For the CDR3, the DNA is TGTGCCAGCAGCCCATGGACTAGCGGGGGTCATCAAGAGACCCAGTACTTC. It codes for CASSPWTSGGHQETQYF.